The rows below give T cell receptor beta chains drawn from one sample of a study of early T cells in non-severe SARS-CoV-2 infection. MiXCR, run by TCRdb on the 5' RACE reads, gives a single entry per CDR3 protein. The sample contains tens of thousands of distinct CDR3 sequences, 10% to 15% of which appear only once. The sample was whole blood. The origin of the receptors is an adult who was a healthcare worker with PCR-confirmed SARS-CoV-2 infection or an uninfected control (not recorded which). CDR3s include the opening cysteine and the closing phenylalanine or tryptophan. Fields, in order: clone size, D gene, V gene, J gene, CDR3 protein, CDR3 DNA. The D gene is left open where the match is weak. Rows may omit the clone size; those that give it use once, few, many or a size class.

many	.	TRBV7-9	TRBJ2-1	CASSSPSAGRSGEQFF	TGTGCCAGCAGCTCCCCCTCGGCAGGGCGGAGCGGTGAGCAGTTCTTC
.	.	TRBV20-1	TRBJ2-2	CSAREQNTGELFF	TGCAGTGCTAGAGAGCAGAACACCGGGGAGCTGTTTTTT
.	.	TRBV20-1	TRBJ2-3	CSVQGTSTDTQYF	TGCAGTGTTCAGGGGACCTCCACAGATACGCAGTATTTT
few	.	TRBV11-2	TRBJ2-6	CASSLVSGGSGANVLTF	TGTGCCAGCAGCTTAGTCTCTGGGGGCTCTGGGGCCAACGTCCTGACTTTC
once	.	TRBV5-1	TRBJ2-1	CATAYREGNEQFF	TGCGCCACAGCGTACAGGGAGGGTAATGAGCAGTTCTTC
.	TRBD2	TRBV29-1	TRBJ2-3	CSVQATSGGTDTQYF	TGCAGCGTCCAAGCCACTAGCGGGGGAACAGATACGCAGTATTTT
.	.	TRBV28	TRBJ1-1	CASSSDRTTKARQAFF	TGTGCCAGCAGTTCAGACCGGACTACGAAGGCACGGCAAGCTTTCTTT
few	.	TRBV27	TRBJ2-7	CASSFEGDNYEQYF	TGTGCCAGCAGTTTCGAGGGGGACAACTACGAGCAGTACTTC
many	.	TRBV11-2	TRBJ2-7	CASSLPGTPNSYEQYF	TGTGCCAGCAGCTTACCCGGCACACCAAACTCCTACGAGCAGTACTTC
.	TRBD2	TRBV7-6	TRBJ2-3	CASSLGVAGGTDTQYF	TGTGCCAGCAGCTTAGGGGTAGCGGGGGGCACAGATACGCAGTATTTT
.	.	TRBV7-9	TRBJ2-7	CASSLVRAGSSYEQYF	TGTGCCAGCAGCTTAGTCCGGGCGGGGTCGTCCTACGAGCAGTACTTC
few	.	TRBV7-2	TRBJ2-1	CASSFSSSNNEQFF	TGTGCCAGCAGCTTCAGTAGTTCAAACAATGAGCAGTTCTTC
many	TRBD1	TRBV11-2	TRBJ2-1	CASSLGTGGSYNEQFF	TGTGCCAGCAGCTTAGGCACAGGGGGCTCCTACAATGAGCAGTTCTTC
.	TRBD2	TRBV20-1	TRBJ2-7	CSALRLDGGVYEQYF	TGCAGTGCTCTCCGCCTGGACGGGGGGGTGTACGAGCAGTACTTC
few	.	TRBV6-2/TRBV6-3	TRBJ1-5	CASSYSPRPQHF	TGTGCCAGCAGTTACTCCCCTCGGCCCCAGCATTTT
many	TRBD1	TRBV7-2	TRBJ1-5	CASSPRTGEQPQHF	TGTGCCAGCAGCCCCCGGACAGGGGAACAGCCCCAGCATTTT